The sample holds one count of the clone carrying this T cell receptor (beta chain). This entry is derived from a study of blood T cell repertoires in COVID-19. Study in general: COVID-19 samples, acute and convalescent, were from the United States, Italy and Spain. T cells, B-cell-depleted T cells, or PBMCs supplied cDNA or gDNA.

Authors' methods: Amplification of reference gene primers was used by the study to estimate nucleated cell counts. Sequencing was performed with immunoSEQ multiplex PCR; in TCRdb, only in-frame clones are kept and a portion is missing. V, J and clone size derive from that table, while D and trimming were established from the DNA sequence. The data show around 42,000 clones, with 88% seen just once and 4.8% held by the top ten. CDR1 and CDR2 from the germline V gene are SEHNR and FQNEAQ (reference sequence). The CDR3 is 14 residues long. The ends were cut back, 5 bases at V and 7 bases at J, with 14 bases in the middle.

This chain joins TRBV7-9 and TRBJ1-4; weak D call: TRBD1 (5 bases). The sequenced sample consisted of peripheral blood. The TCR comes from a human donor in a cohort sampled during active COVID-19. CDR3 sequence (DNA): TGTGCCAGCAGCGATGGGGGGATCGGTGAAAAACTGTTTTTT. It codes for CASSDGGIGEKLFF.